This T cell receptor beta chain was captured in a study of blood T cell repertoires in COVID-19 (TCRdb year 2020). Background for the entire study: The collaborator samples originated in the United States, Italy and Spain and spanned the acute and convalescent phases of COVID-19. The prospective study material was composed of cDNA or gDNA derived from T cells, B-cell-depleted T cells, or PBMCs. Subjects who had been exposed to COVID-19, were actively infected with it, or had recovered from it provided the deeply sampled blood TCRbeta repertoires that made up the dataset. The repertoires were made available in a free public database intended to serve as a resource for research on the immune response to SARS-CoV-2. The samples were drawn from the first 160 participants of the ongoing ImmuneRACE study and from 950 to 1,500 subjects provided by 6 global collaborators. Nearly every sample came with metadata listing a de-identified subject ID, COVID-19 status, age in years and sex. HLA class I and class II types, where available, came from metadata supplied by the sample provider rather than from assay-based typing.

TCRbeta CDR3 regions were amplified from genomic DNA by means of the immunoSEQ Assay, a bias-controlled multiplex PCR. As for the original processing: Within the assay, amplification of reference gene primers was used to estimate how many nucleated cells each sample contained. Sequence reads were collapsed and filtered to measure the absolute abundance of every unique TCRbeta CDR3 rearrangement. Productive Simpson clonality was computed per sample as the square root of Simpson's diversity index over productive rearrangements. TCRdb obtained this table from immuneACCESS and retained in-frame rearrangements with V and J assigned. These tables miss some clones; where compared with another copy, unresolved V genes account for less than half of the shortfall, and the remainder is unexplained. The V and J calls and clone size are taken from that table; D and trimming were inferred from the DNA. This sample comprises under 250,000 clones, approximately 83% of them detected only once. The top ten constitute 1.9% of the sample.

Study-wide conclusions, independent of this receptor: How much clinical and demographic metadata was included differed by source and by participant, and the metadata was provided uncurated.

Details on this clone: No cognate antigen has been identified for it. No much larger clone is present one base from it, and per-base qualities are unavailable.

Another Seattle source contributed samples from volunteer blood donors who had recovered from COVID-19. The collaborating institutions used their own protocols to collect whole blood in K2EDTA tubes. For TCRbeta analysis, collaborator samples were shipped as frozen whole blood, as isolated PBMCs, or as DNA extracted from either sample type. CDR1 LGHDT and CDR2 YNNKEL were looked up in the germline V gene (reference sequence). Measured from the cysteine to the phenylalanine, the CDR3 is 18 residues long. Kept here is only the CDR3 DNA, which spans 54 bases and is read in frame from base 1. Trimming costs V 1 base and J 1 base, and their ends lie 19 bases apart.

The V and J genes are TRBV3-1 (or the pseudogene TRBV3-2) and TRBJ1-1; matching of 5 bases hints at TRBD1 as the D gene. The clonotype originates from a young man who had recovered from COVID-19. Sequenced material: peripheral blood. The CDR3 is CASSQGRGEAHSNTEAFF. The base sequence is TGTGCCAGCAGCCAAGGAAGGGGTGAGGCGCATTCGAACACTGAAGCTTTCTTT.